This record covers a single TCR beta chain. Survey sequencing of tumors mostly used approximately 5.2 ug DNA, two replicates. The data were produced by immunoSEQ multiplex PCR, yet TCRdb's version contains in-frame clones alone and is incomplete. The sample records 10,000 to 15,000 clones, roughly 60% being singletons. V lost 8 bases and J lost 2, with 12 bases in between. The CDR3 has 13 residues. Germline V gene data show CDR1 as KGHSH and CDR2 as LQKENI. The data are from a study of neoadjuvant anti-PD-1 for oral cavity cancer. Patients were newly diagnosed with stage II-IVA oral cavity squamous cell carcinoma without prior systemic or radiation treatment.

This material consisted of tumor tissue, taken before nivolumab (anti-PD-1) treatment. The origin of this receptor is a person aged 40 to 85 with oral cavity squamous cell carcinoma. The chain employs TRBV18 and TRBJ1-1, with TRBD1 as a possible D gene (5 bases). This chain's CDR3 is CASAGGLNTEAFF. The CDR3 DNA sequence: TGTGCCAGCGCGGGGGGTCTCAACACTGAAGCTTTCTTT.